The rows below give T cell receptor beta chains drawn from one sample of a study of immune heterogeneity within non-small cell lung tumors. TCRdb itself ran the multiplex PCR reads through MiXCR, one entry per CDR3 protein. The table has about 23,000 distinct CDR3 sequences, about 30% seen once. Sample: lung tumor tissue. The source of these receptors is a man aged 35 to 55 with non-small cell lung cancer. The CDR3 runs from the conserved cysteine through the conserved F or W. A D gene is named only where the DNA matches it firmly. Clone size appears in some rows only: once, few, many, or a class for an expanded clone.

cdr3_aa cdr3_nt d_call j_call v_call clone_size
CASSFGLAGEEQFF TGTGCCAGCAGCTTTGGTCTAGCGGGAGAAGAGCAGTTCTTC TRBD2 TRBJ2-1 TRBV11-3 many
CASSDRGVYGYTF TGTGCCAGCAGTGATCGGGGAGTCTATGGCTACACCTTC NA TRBJ1-2 TRBV6-1 many
CASSPAGGRGDTQYF TGTGCCAGTAGCCCAGCGGGAGGCCGTGGAGATACGCAGTATTTT TRBD2 TRBJ2-3 TRBV19 few
CASSLGGNMQYF TGTGCCAGCAGCTTAGGGGGTAATATGCAGTATTTT NA TRBJ2-3 TRBV7-9 NA
CASRGWRGIGTEAFF TGTGCCAGCAGAGGTTGGAGGGGCATCGGCACTGAAGCTTTCTTT NA TRBJ1-1 TRBV11-2 NA
CASSLGSLSGNQPQHF TGTGCCAGCAGCTTAGGGTCCCTTTCAGGTAATCAGCCCCAGCATTTT NA TRBJ1-5 TRBV7-9 few
CASSWAGTGRARTYEQYF TGCGCCAGCAGCTGGGCCGGGACAGGGAGGGCGCGAACCTACGAGCAGTACTTC TRBD1 TRBJ2-7 TRBV5-1 many
CASSLVLDADYEQYF TGTGCCAGCAGCTTAGTGCTCGACGCCGACTACGAGCAGTACTTC NA TRBJ2-7 TRBV7-2 medium-sized
CASNSGPSYEQYF TGCGCCAGCAACTCAGGCCCTTCCTACGAGCAGTACTTC NA TRBJ2-7 TRBV10-2 few
CSARDERDRGCMREKLFF TGCAGTGCTAGAGATGAACGGGACAGGGGGTGTATGCGGGAAAAACTGTTTTTT TRBD1 TRBJ1-4 TRBV20-1 NA
CASSYRSNTGELFF TGTGCCAGCAGTTACAGGTCGAACACCGGGGAGCTGTTTTTT NA TRBJ2-2 TRBV6-2/TRBV6-3 many
CASSLEFGVTGELFF TGTGCCAGCAGCTTAGAGTTCGGAGTCACCGGGGAGCTGTTTTTT NA TRBJ2-2 TRBV11-3 many
CASSEPGGGHTIYF TGTGCCAGCAGTGAACCAGGGGGCGGACACACCATATATTTT TRBD1 TRBJ1-3 TRBV6-1 many
CASSVGTGQNTQYF TGTGCCAGCAGCGTAGGTACGGGACAGAATACGCAGTATTTT TRBD1 TRBJ2-3 TRBV9 few
CASSQVVTSYTQYF TGTGCCAGCAGCCAGGTAGTAACGAGCTATACGCAGTATTTT NA TRBJ2-3 TRBV3-1 NA
CSASVTGTSGKHSYNEQFF TGCAGTGCTAGTGTTACCGGGACTAGCGGAAAACACTCCTACAATGAGCAGTTCTTC TRBD2 TRBJ2-1 TRBV20-1 many
CASSEGTGGGETQYF TGTGCCAGCAGTGAAGGGACAGGGGGAGGAGAGACCCAGTACTTC TRBD1 TRBJ2-5 TRBV6-1 few
CASSRTGVDTQYF TGTGCCAGCAGTAGGACAGGGGTAGATACGCAGTATTTT TRBD1 TRBJ2-3 TRBV27 many
CASSYSQDRQASTDTQYF TGTGCCAGCAGTTACTCCCAGGACAGACAAGCTAGCACAGATACGCAGTATTTT NA TRBJ2-3 TRBV6-6 many
CASSQTGVELFF TGTGCCAGCAGCCAAACAGGGGTGGAGCTGTTTTTT TRBD1 TRBJ2-2 TRBV7-3 NA
CASSLVPLWVAGCPDTQYF TGTGCCAGCAGCTTAGTCCCACTTTGGGTAGCGGGGTGTCCAGATACGCAGTATTTT TRBD2 TRBJ2-3 TRBV7-4 many
CATSASDTIDTQYF TGTGCCACCAGTGCCTCGGACACCATAGATACGCAGTATTTT NA TRBJ2-3 TRBV24-1 many
CASSSLVGVDTQYF TGCGCCAGCAGTTCCCTAGTAGGGGTAGATACGCAGTATTTT NA TRBJ2-3 TRBV10-2 many
CASRLRDRGSGANVLTF TGTGCCAGTAGACTCCGGGACAGGGGGTCTGGGGCCAACGTCCTGACTTTC TRBD1 TRBJ2-6 TRBV19 many
CASSLMSLHALGGYTF TGTGCCAGCAGCTTAATGTCCCTCCATGCGTTGGGTGGCTACACCTTC NA TRBJ1-2 TRBV7-9 few
CASGGQSTDTQYF TGTGCCAGCGGGGGACAGAGCACAGATACGCAGTATTTT TRBD1 TRBJ2-3 TRBV11-3 medium-sized
CASSAATGTAPFEQYF TGTGCCAGCAGCGCGGCTACCGGGACCGCCCCTTTCGAGCAGTACTTC NA TRBJ2-7 TRBV9 NA
CASSLERGSYTF TGTGCCAGCAGCTTAGAGAGGGGAAGCTACACCTTC NA TRBJ1-2 TRBV11-3 many
CASSITGAFGYEQYF TGTGCCAGTAGTATCACAGGGGCTTTTGGTTACGAGCAGTACTTC TRBD1 TRBJ2-7 TRBV19 few
CASRTGTVNEKLFF TGTGCCAGCAGGACCGGGACAGTTAATGAAAAACTGTTTTTT TRBD1 TRBJ1-4 TRBV2 many
CASSQDRDTEAFF TGCGCCAGCAGCCAAGATAGGGACACTGAAGCTTTCTTT NA TRBJ1-1 TRBV4-3 NA
CASRVPPHSPLHF TGTGCCAGCAGAGTCCCCCCTCATTCACCCCTCCACTTT NA TRBJ1-6 TRBV6-1 NA